One TCR beta chain is described in this entry. Only one count was recorded for this clone. The antigen it binds to is not known. Base quality data are lacking; no much larger clone is found one base away. The sample's time point label, in plain terms: baseline before first vaccination. Vaccinee samples came from UK trials COV001 and COV002, including a single-blind randomized controlled phase 2/3 trial of AZD1222 (ChAdOx1 nCoV-19) in healthy adults. For TCRbeta chain sequencing, PBMC samples from trial participants were taken at day 0 and at day 28 after the second dose. The CDR3 regions of human TCRbeta chains were analyzed by immunosequencing. On the study's bioinformatics: Repertoire TCRs were matched against a reference library of SARS-CoV-2-specific TCRs generated with the MIRA antigen-specificity platform. Breadth meant the fraction of unique TCRs that were SARS-CoV-2-associated, whereas depth meant the fraction of total T cells that were SARS-CoV-2-associated. Each spike-specific TCR was assigned to its reactive spike region and to a CD4 or CD8 class using the MIRA data. Log10-transformed breadth and depth values were compared by one-way ANOVA with Sidak's multiple comparisons tests. As stored in TCRdb, this immuneACCESS dataset retains in-frame rearrangements with V and J assigned. A fraction of the clones does not appear; measured against another copy, unresolved V genes explain less than half of the discrepancy, and the remainder lacks a known reason. V and J calls and clone size are copied from that table; D and trimming were computed from the DNA. The sample table holds roughly 150,000 clones, of which about 92% were seen once. The ten largest clones add up to roughly 9% of the sample.

The CDR3, from cysteine to phenylalanine, totals 14 residues. Of the read, only the CDR3 DNA is kept; its 42 bases are in frame from base 1. Taken from the germline V gene, the CDR1 and CDR2 loops are ENHRY and SYGVKD. Cut back by 3 bases and 0 bases, the V and J ends lie 8 bases apart. The source of the sample is a study of T cell responses to AZD1222 COVID-19 vaccine listed by TCRdb under 2021. Background on the whole study: AZD1222 recipients whose second dose came at about 4 weeks and those whose second dose came at about 12 weeks were combined into one group, since spike-specific TCR depth and breadth did not differ between the two schedules. A total of just over 230 trial participants underwent TCR sequencing, of whom about 200 had received two doses of AZD1222 and 26 had received two doses of the MenACWY control vaccine. Trial participants were enrolled into age subgroups of 18-55, 56-69 and 70-plus years, which contained about 160, 30 and 59 TCR-sequenced participants, respectively. The study at large found these results: No day 14 peak-response samples were available, so repertoires were characterized only after the peak T cell response. Participants were mostly white British, with more females than males. The authors suggested clonal diversity may have been underestimated. CD4 TCRs associated with the vaccine covered the entire spike protein, and the dominant responses were in regions 160-218 and 743-854. The 56-69-year group was small, and its depth increase did not reach significance, likely because of low power. After two AZD1222 doses, spike-specific TCR breadth and depth were significantly higher than at day 0 and than in MenACWY recipients. Only five to seven AZD1222 recipients were SARS-CoV-2 seropositive at baseline, limiting conclusions about previously exposed vaccinees. Reportedly, close to half of the unique spike-specific TCRs recognized epitopes lying outside the regions that are mutated in the B.1.351 and B.1.1.7 variants.

The chain links TRBV10-3 with TRBJ1-1; there is no confident call for the D gene. Sequenced material: peripheral blood, taken on day 0 of AZD1222 vaccination. The clonotype originates from an adult in good health. The CDR3 is CAISDVIMNTEAFF. The DNA is as follows: TGTGCCATCAGTGATGTGATAATGAACACTGAAGCTTTCTTT.